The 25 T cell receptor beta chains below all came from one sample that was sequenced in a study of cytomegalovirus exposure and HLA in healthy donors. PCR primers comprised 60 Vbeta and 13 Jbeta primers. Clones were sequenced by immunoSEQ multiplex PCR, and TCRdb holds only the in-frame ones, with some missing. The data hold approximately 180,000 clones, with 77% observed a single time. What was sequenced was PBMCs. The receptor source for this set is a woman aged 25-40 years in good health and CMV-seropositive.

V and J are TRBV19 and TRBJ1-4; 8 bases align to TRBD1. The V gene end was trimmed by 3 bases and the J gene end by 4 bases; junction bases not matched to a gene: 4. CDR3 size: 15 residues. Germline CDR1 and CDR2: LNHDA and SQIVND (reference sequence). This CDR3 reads CASSMGTGNNEKLFF. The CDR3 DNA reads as TGTGCCAGTAGTATGGGGACAGGAAATAATGAAAAACTGTTTTTT. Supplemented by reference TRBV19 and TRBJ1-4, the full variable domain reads DGGITQSPKYLFRKEGQNVTLSCEQNLNHDAMYWYRQDPGQGLRLIYYSQIVNDFQKGDIAEGYSVSREKKESFPLTVTSAQKNPTAFYLCASSMGTGNNEKLFFGSGTQLSVL.

The CDR3 protein is CASSQLGLAADEQYF. The CDR3 nucleotides are TGCGCCAGCAGCCAATTGGGACTAGCGGCGGACGAGCAGTACTTC. The chain couples TRBV4-1 to TRBJ2-7, with 11 bases identical to TRBD2. Unmatched junction bases numbered 5, after V lost 2 bases and J lost 5 bases. CDR3 length equals 15 residues. Germline V CDR1 and CDR2: MGHRA, YSYEKL.

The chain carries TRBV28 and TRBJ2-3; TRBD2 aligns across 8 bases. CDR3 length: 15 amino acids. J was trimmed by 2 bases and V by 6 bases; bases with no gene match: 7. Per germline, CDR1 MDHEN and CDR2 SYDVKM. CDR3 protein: CASRSGTRPTDTQYF. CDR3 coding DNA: TGTGCCAGCAGGTCCGGGACTAGGCCCACAGATACGCAGTATTTT.

DNA for the CDR3: TGCGCCAGCAGCCAGGCGGGGTACTCTGGAAACACCATATATTTT. Amino acids: CASSQAGYSGNTIYF. This sequence joins TRBV4-1 and TRBJ1-3; D call uncertain. Germline CDR1 reads MGHRA; CDR2 reads YSYEKL. V was cut by 3 bases and J by 0 bases, with 9 bases left in between. The length of the CDR3 is 15 residues.

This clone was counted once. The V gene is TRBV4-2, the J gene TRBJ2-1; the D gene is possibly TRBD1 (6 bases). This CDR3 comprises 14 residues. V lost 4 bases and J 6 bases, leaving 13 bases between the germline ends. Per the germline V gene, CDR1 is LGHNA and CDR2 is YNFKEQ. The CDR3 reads CASSRTTGFNEQFF. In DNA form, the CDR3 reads TGTGCCAGCAGCCGCACCACAGGGTTCAATGAGCAGTTCTTC.

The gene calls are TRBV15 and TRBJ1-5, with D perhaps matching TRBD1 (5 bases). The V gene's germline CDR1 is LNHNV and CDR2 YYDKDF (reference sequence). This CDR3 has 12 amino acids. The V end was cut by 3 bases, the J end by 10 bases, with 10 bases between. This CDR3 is CATSRGGVPQHF. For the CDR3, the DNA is TGTGCCACCAGCAGGGGGGGGGTTCCCCAGCATTTT.

The DNA for the CDR3 is TGTGCCAGCAGCCGGAGGACTAGCGGAATCTCCTACGAGCAGTACTTC. Residues: CASSRRTSGISYEQYF. This chain joins TRBV14 and TRBJ2-7; TRBD2 aligns across 10 bases. There are 16 residues in the CDR3. With 4 bases clipped from V and 0 bases from J, the junction kept 6 bases outside the gene matches. The germline V gene encodes CDR1 SGHDN and CDR2 FVKESK. The variable domain in full, with the rest retrieved from reference TRBV14 and TRBJ2-7, is EAGVTQFPSHSVIEKGQTVTLRCDPISGHDNLYWYRRVMGKEIKFLLHFVKESKQDESGMPNNRFLAERTGGTYSTLKVQPAELEDSGVYFCASSRRTSGISYEQYFGPGTRLTVT.

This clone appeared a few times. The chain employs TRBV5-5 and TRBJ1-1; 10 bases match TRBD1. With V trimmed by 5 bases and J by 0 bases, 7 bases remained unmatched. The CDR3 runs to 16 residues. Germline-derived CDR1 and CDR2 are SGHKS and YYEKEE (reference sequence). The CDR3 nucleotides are TGTGCCAGCAGTCCGGGACAGGGGCTTTTGAACACTGAAGCTTTCTTT. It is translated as CASSPGQGLLNTEAFF.

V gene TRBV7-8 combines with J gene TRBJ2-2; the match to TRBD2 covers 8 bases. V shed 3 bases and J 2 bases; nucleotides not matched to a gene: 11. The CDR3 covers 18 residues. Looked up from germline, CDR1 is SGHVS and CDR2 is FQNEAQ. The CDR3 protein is CASSFLTSGSGNTGELFF. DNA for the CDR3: TGTGCCAGCAGCTTCCTTACGAGCGGGAGTGGTAACACCGGGGAGCTGTTTTTT.

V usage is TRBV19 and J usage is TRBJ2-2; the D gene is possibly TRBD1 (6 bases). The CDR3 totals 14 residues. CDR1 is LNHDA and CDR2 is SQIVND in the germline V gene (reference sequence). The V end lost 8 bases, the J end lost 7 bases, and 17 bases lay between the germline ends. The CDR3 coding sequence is TGTGCCAGTCTCTACAGGGAGTCTGGCGGGGAGCTGTTTTTT. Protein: CASLYRESGGELFF.

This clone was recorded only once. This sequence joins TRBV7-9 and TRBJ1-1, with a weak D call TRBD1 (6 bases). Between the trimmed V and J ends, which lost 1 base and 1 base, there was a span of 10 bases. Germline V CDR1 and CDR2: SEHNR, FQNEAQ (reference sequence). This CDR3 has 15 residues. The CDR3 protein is CASSLVGGSNTEAFF. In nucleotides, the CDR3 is TGTGCCAGCAGCTTAGTTGGGGGCTCGAACACTGAAGCTTTCTTT.

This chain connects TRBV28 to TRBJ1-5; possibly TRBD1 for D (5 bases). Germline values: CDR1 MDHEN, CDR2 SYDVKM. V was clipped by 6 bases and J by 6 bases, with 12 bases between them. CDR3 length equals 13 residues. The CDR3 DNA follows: TGTGCCAGCAGCGGTCTGGGGCCTCAGCCCCAGCATTTT. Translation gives CASSGLGPQPQHF. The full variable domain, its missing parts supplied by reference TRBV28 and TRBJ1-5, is DVKVTQSSRYLVKRTGEKVFLECVQDMDHENMFWYRQDPGLGLRLIYFSYDVKMKEKGDIPEGYSVSREKKERFSLILESASTNQTSMYLCASSGLGPQPQHFGDGTRLSIL.

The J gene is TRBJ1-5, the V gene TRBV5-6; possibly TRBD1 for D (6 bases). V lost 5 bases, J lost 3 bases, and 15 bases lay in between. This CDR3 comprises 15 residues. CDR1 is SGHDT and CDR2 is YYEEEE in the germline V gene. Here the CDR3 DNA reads TGTGCCAGCAGTGCACAGGGTCCGGTCAATCAGCCCCAGCATTTT. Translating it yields CASSAQGPVNQPQHF.

This CDR3 is CSAALTWDSKGGETQYF. CDR3 DNA sequence: TGCAGCGCTGCCCTAACTTGGGACAGCAAGGGAGGAGAGACCCAGTACTTC. The chain employs TRBV29-1 and TRBJ2-5, with D maybe TRBD1 (7 bases). The CDR3 length is 17 residues. V lost 7 bases, J lost 4 bases, and 28 bases lay in between. The germline V gene encodes CDR1 SQVTM and CDR2 ANQGSEA.

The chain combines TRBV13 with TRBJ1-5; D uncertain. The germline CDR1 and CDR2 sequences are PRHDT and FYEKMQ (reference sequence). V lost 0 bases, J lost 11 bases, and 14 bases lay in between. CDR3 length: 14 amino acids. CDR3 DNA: TGTGCCAGCAGCTTAGGCGTCAGACTATCAGCCCAGCATTTT. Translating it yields CASSLGVRLSAQHF. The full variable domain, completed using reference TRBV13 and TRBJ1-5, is AAGVIQSPRHLIKEKRETATLKCYPIPRHDTVYWYQQGPGQDPQFLISFYEKMQSDKGSIPDRFSAQQFSDYHSELNMSSLELGDSALYFCASSLGVRLSAQHFGDGTRLSIL.

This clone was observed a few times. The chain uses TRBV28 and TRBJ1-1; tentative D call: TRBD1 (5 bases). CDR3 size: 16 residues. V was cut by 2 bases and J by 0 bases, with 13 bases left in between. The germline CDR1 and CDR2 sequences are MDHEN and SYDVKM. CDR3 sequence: CASSLPPDSMNTEAFF. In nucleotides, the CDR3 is TGTGCCAGCAGTTTACCCCCCGACAGCATGAACACTGAAGCTTTCTTT.

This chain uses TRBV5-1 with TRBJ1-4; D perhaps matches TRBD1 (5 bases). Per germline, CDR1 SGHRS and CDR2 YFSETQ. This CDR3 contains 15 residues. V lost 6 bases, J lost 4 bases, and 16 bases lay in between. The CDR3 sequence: CASTSETANNEKLFF. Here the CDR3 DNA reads TGCGCCAGCACTTCCGAGACAGCTAATAATGAAAAACTGTTTTTT.

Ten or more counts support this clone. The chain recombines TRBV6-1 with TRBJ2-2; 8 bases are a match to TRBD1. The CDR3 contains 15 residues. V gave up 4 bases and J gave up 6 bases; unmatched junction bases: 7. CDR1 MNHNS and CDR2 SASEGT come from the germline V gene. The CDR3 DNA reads TGTGCCAGCAGTGCGGACAGGGTCGGTTCCGGGGAGCTGTTTTTT. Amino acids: CASSADRVGSGELFF.

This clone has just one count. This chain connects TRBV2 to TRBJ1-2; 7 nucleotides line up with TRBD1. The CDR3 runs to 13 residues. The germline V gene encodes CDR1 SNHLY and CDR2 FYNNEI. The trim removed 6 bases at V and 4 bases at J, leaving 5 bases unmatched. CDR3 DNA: TGTGCCAGCAGGTTGGGACAGTTCTATGGCTACACCTTC. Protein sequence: CASRLGQFYGYTF.

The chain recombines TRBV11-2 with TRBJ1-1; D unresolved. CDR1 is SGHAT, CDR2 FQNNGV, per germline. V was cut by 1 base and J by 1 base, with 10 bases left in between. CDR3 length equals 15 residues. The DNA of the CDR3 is TGTGCCAGCAGCTTAGTTTCAGGCGCGAACACTGAAGCTTTCTTT. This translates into CASSLVSGANTEAFF.

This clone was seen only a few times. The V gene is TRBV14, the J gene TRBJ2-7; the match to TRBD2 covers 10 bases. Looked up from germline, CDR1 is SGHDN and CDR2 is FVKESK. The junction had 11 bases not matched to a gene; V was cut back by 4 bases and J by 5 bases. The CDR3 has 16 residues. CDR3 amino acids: CASSPPASGSPHEQYF. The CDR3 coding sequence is TGTGCCAGCAGCCCCCCGGCTAGCGGGAGCCCCCACGAGCAGTACTTC.

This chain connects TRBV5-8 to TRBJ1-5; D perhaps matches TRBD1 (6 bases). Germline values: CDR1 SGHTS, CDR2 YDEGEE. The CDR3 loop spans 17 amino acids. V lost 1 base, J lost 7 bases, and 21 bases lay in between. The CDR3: CASSLFGGRGGSQPQHF. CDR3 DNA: TGTGCCAGCAGCTTGTTCGGGGGGCGCGGGGGAAGCCAGCCCCAGCATTTT.

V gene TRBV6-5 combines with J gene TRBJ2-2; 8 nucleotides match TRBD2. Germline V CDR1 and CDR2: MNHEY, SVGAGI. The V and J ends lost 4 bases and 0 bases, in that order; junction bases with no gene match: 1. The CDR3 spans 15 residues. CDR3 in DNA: TGTGCCAGCAGTTCTAGCGGGCCGAACACCGGGGAGCTGTTTTTT. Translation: CASSSSGPNTGELFF.

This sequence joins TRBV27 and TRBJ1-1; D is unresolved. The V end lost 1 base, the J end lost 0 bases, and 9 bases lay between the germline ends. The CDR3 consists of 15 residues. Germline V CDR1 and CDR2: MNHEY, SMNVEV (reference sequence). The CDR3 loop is CASSLFFSMNTEAFF. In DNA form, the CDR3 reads TGTGCCAGCAGTTTATTTTTTTCCATGAACACTGAAGCTTTCTTT.

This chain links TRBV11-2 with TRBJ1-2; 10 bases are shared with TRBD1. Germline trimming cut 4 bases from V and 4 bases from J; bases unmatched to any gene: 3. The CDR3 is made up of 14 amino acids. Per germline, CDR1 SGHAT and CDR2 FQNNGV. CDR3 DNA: TGTGCCAGCAGCTCAGACAGGGGGCTCTATGGCTACACCTTC. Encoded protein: CASSSDRGLYGYTF.